The present TCR beta chain was sequenced within a study of cytomegalovirus exposure and HLA in healthy donors. Study as a whole: The 130 or so validation repertoires and the roughly 670 first-cohort repertoires shared a platform, a later analysis reported.

Only in-frame clones appear in the TCRdb table, and some are missing; sequencing was by immunoSEQ multiplex PCR. The sample carries roughly 56,000 clones, 85% to 95% recorded once. With regard to this clone: The antigen is not known.

Study-wide results and limits: The authors listed over 150 TCR beta chains as cytomegalovirus-associated. Three chains tied to CMV proved CMV antigen-specific in vitro.

The CDR3 is 16 amino acids. CDR1 is ENHRY, CDR2 SYGVKD, per germline. Trimming left V 2 bases short and J 0 bases short, with 11 bases between. The source is a man younger than 35 in good health and CMV-seronegative. Sequencing was performed on PBMCs. The J gene is TRBJ2-1, the V gene TRBV10-3; D is uncertain. CDR3 nucleotides: TGTGCCATCAGTGAGACGATGCCGAGCTCCTACAATGAGCAGTTCTTC. It translates to CAISETMPSSYNEQFF.